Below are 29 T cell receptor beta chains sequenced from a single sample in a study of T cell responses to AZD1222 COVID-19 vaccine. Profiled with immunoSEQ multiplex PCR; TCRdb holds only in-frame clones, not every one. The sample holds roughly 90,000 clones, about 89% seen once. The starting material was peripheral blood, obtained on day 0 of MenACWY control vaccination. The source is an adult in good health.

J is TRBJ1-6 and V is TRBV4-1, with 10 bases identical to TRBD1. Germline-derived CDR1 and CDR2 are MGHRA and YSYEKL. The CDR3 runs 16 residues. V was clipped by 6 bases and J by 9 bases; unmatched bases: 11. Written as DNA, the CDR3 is TGCGCCAGCAGTCGCGTGGAGACAGGGGGCAGTTCACCCCTCCACTTT. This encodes CASSRVETGGSSPLHF.

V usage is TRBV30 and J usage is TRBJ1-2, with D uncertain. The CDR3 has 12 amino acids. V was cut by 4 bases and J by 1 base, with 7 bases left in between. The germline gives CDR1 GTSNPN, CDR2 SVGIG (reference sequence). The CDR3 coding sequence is TGTGCCTGGACCCGGAGTAACTATGGCTACACCTTC. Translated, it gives CAWTRSNYGYTF.

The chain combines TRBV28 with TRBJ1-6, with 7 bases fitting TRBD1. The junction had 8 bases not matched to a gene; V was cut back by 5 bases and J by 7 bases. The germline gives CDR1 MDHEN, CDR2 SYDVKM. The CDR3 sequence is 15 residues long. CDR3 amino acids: CASSPPAGGNSPLHF. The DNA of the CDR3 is TGTGCCAGCAGTCCACCCGCAGGGGGGAATTCACCCCTCCACTTT. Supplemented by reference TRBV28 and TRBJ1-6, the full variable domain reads DVKVTQSSRYLVKRTGEKVFLECVQDMDHENMFWYRQDPGLGLRLIYFSYDVKMKEKGDIPEGYSVSREKKERFSLILESASTNQTSMYLCASSPPAGGNSPLHFGNGTRLTVT.

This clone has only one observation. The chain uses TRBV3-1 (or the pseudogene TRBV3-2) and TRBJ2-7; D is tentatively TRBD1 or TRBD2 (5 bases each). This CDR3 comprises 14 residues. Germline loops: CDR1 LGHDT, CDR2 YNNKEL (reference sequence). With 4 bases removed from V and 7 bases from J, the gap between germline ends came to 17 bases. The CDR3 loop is CASSLTDTWGEQYF. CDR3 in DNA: TGTGCCAGCAGCCTAACGGACACTTGGGGGGAGCAGTACTTC.

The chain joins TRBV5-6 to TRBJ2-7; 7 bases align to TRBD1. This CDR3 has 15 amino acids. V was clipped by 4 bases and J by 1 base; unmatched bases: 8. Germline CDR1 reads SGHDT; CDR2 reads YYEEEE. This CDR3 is CASSRIPGQSYEQYF. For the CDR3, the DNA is TGTGCCAGCAGCCGAATACCGGGACAGTCCTACGAGCAGTACTTC.

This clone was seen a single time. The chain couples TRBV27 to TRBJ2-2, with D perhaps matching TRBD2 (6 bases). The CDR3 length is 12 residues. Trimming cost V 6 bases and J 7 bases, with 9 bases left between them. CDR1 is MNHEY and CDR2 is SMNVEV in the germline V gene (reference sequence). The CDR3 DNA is TGTGCCAGCAGGGGGGGAGGCGGGGAGCTGTTTTTT. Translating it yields CASRGGGGELFF.

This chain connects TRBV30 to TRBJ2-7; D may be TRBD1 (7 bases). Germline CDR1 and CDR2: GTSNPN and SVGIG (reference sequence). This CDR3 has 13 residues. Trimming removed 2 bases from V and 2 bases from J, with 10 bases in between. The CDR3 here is CAWSRGTAYEQYF. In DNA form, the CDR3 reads TGTGCCTGGAGTCGGGGGACAGCCTACGAGCAGTACTTC. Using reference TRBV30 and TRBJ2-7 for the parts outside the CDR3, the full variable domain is SQTIHQWPATLVQPVGSPLSLECTVEGTSNPNLYWYRQAAGRGLQLLFYSVGIGQISSEVPQNLSASRPQDRQFILSSKKLLLSDSGFYLCAWSRGTAYEQYFGPGTRLTVT.

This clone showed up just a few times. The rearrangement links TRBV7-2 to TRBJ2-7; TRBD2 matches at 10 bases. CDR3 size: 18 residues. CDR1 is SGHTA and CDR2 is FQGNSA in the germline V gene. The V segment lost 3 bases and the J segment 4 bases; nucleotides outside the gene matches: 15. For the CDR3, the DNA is TGTGCCAGCAGCTTGGATAGGAGCGGGAGGGGTCTAGGGTACGAGCAGTACTTC. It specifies CASSLDRSGRGLGYEQYF.

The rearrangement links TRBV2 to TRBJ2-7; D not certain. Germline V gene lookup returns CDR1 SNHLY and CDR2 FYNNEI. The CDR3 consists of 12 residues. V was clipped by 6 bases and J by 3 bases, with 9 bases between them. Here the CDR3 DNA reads TGTGCCAGCAGCCTCACCCTCTACGAGCAGTACTTC. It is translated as CASSLTLYEQYF.

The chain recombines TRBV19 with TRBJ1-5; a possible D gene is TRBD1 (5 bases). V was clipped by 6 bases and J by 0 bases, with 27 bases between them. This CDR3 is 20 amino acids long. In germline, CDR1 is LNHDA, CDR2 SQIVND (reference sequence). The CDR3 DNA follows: TGTGCCAGTAGCCTTAGAGGCGACAGATCCTCTACCTATAGCAATCAGCCCCAGCATTTT. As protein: CASSLRGDRSSTYSNQPQHF. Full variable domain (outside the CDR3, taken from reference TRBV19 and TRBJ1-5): DGGITQSPKYLFRKEGQNVTLSCEQNLNHDAMYWYRQDPGQGLRLIYYSQIVNDFQKGDIAEGYSVSREKKESFPLTVTSAQKNPTAFYLCASSLRGDRSSTYSNQPQHFGDGTRLSIL.

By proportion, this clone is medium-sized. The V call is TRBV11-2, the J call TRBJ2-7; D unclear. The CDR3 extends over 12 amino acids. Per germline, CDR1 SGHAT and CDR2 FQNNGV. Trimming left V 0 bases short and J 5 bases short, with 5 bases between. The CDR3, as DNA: TGTGCCAGCAGCTTAGATTGGGACGAGCAGTACTTC. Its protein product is CASSLDWDEQYF.

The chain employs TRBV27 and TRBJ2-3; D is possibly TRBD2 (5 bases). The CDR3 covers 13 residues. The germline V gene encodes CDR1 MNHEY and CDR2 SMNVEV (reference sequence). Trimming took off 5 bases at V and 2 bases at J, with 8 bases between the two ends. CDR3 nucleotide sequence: TGTGCCAGCAGTACTCGGGACACAGATACGCAGTATTTT. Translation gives CASSTRDTDTQYF.

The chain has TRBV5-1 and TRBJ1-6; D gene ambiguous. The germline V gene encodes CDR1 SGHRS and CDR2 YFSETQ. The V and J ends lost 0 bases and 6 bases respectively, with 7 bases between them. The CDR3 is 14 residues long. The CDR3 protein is CASSLEGSNSPLHF. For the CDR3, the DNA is TGCGCCAGCAGCTTGGAGGGCAGTAATTCACCCCTCCACTTT.

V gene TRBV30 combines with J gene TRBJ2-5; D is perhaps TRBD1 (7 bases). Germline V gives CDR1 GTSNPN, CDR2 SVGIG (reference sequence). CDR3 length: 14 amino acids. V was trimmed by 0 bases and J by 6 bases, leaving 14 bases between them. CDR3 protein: CAWSVGGGSKTQYF. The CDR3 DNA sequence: TGTGCCTGGAGTGTAGGAGGGGGCAGCAAGACCCAGTACTTC.

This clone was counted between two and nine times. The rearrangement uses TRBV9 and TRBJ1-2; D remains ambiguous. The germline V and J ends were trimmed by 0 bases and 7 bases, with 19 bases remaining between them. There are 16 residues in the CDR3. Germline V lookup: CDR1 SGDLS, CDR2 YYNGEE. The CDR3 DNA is TGTGCCAGCAGCGTAGCTACGAGTGGGCGCGGATCTGGCTACACCTTC. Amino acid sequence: CASSVATSGRGSGYTF.

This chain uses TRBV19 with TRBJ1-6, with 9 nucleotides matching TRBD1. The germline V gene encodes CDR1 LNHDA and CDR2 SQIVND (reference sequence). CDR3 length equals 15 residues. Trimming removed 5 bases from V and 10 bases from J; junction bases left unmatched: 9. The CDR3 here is CASSGTGQGGSPLHF. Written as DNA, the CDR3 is TGTGCCAGTAGTGGGACAGGGCAGGGGGGATCACCCCTCCACTTT.

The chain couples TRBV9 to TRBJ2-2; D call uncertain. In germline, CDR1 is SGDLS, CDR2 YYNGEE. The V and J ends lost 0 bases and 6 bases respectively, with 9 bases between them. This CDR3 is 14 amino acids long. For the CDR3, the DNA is TGTGCCAGCAGCGTAGGATCCGTTTCCGGGGAGCTGTTTTTT. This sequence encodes CASSVGSVSGELFF.

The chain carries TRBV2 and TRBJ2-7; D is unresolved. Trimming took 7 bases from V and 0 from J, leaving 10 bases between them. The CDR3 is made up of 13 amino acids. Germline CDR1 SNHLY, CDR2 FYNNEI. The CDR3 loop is CASTGAASYEQYF. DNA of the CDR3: TGTGCCAGCACCGGTGCAGCCTCCTACGAGCAGTACTTC.

The CDR3 coding sequence is TGTGCCAGCAGCGTAGGAGGGTTTGATTCACCCCTCCACTTT. Its translation is CASSVGGFDSPLHF. The chain links TRBV9 to TRBJ1-6; no firm D call. The ends were cut back, 0 bases at V and 8 bases at J, with 9 bases in the middle. The CDR3 is 14 amino acids. Germline values: CDR1 SGDLS, CDR2 YYNGEE.

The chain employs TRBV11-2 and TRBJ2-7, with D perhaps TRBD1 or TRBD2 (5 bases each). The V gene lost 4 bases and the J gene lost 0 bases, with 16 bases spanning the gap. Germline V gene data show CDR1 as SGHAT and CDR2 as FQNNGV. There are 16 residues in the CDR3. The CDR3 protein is CASSSGSGAGSYEQYF. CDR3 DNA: TGTGCCAGCAGCTCGGGGTCCGGGGCCGGCTCCTACGAGCAGTACTTC.

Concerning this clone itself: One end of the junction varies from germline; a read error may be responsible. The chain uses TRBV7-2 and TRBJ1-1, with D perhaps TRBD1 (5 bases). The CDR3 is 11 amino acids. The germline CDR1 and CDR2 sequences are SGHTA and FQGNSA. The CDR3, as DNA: TGTGCCAGCAGCCCATTAAGGGGCGTCTGGTTT. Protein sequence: CASSPLRGVWF.

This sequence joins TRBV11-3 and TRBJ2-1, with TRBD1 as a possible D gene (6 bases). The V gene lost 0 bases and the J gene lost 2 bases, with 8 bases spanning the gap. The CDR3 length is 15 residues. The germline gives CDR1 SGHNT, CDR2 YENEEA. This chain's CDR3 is CASSLEQGAYNEQFF. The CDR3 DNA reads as TGTGCCAGCAGCTTAGAACAGGGAGCCTACAATGAGCAGTTCTTC.

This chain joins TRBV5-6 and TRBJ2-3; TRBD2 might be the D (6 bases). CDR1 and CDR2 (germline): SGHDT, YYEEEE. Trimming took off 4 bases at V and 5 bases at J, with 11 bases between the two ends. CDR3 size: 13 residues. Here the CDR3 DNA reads TGTGCCAGCAGCCCCAGACTAGAAGATACGCAGTATTTT. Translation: CASSPRLEDTQYF.

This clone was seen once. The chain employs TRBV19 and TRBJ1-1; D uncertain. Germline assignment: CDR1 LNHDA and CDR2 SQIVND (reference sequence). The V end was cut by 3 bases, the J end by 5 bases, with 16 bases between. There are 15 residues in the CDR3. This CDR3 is CASSMRVGAKTEAFF. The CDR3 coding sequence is TGTGCCAGTAGTATGCGGGTGGGCGCAAAGACTGAAGCTTTCTTT.

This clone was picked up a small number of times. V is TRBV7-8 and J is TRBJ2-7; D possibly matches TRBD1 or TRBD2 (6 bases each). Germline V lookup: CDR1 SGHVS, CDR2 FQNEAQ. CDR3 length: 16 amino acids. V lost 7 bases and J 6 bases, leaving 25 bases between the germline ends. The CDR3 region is CASIPIGGTQAAEQYF. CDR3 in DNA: TGTGCCAGCATCCCGATAGGGGGGACACAGGCCGCCGAGCAGTACTTC.

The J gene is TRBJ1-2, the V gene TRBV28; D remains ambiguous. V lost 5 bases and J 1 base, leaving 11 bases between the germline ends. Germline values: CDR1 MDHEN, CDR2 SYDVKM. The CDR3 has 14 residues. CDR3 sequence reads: CASSLGTHNYGYTF. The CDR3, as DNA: TGTGCCAGCAGTCTGGGAACTCATAACTATGGCTACACCTTC.

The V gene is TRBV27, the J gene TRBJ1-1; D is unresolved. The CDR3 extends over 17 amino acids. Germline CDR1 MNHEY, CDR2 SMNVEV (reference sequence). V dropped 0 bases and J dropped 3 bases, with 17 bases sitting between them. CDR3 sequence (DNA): TGTGCCAGCAGTTTATCGAATTGGGCAGAACCTTACACTGAAGCTTTCTTT. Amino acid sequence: CASSLSNWAEPYTEAFF.

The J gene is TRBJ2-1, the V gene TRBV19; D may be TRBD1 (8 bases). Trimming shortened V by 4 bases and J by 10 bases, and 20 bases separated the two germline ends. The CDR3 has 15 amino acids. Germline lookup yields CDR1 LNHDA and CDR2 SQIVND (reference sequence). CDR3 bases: TGTGCCAGTAGTACGACAGGGGTTATAGCGGGCGAGCAGTTCTTC. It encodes CASSTTGVIAGEQFF.

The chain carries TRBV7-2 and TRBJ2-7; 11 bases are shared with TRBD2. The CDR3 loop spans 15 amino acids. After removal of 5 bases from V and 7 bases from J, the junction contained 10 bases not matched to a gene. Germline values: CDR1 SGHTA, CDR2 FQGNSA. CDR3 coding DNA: TGTGCCAGCAGCCCTGCGGTAGCGGGAGGGCGTGAGCAGTACTTC. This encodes CASSPAVAGGREQYF.